A selection of T cell receptor beta chains follows, all from one sample in a study of cytomegalovirus exposure and HLA in healthy donors. Profiling relied on immunoSEQ multiplex PCR, and the TCRdb table lists in-frame clones only, not all of them. The sample shows around 60,000 clones, about 96% of them seen only once. The sample was PBMCs. The origin of the receptors is a woman aged 18-29 years in good health and CMV-seronegative. Both conserved end residues are part of each CDR3. Each record gives: V gene, clone size, CDR3 protein. The size field is filled for only some rows; it gives once, few, many or a size class.

V: TRBV4-3; size: -; CDR3: CASSQGTGFEQYF
V: TRBV18; size: -; CDR3: CASSPQTWMGSYNEQFF
V: TRBV11-3; size: -; CDR3: CASSLGRGRETQYF
V: TRBV15; size: -; CDR3: CATSGFGHHSNQPQHF
V: TRBV7-2; size: -; CDR3: CASSLAGGGRWVNQPQHF
V: TRBV1; size: -; CDR3: CTSSQGSGRPLKNIQYF
V: TRBV18; size: -; CDR3: CASSPMDRAGVHEQFF
V: TRBV11-2; size: -; CDR3: CASSLSLGTGSSYEQYF
V: TRBV20-1; size: -; CDR3: CSARKAAEAFF
V: TRBV27; size: -; CDR3: CASSNRGSEQYF
V: TRBV19; size: -; CDR3: CASRWGGGATANTGELFF
V: TRBV4-3; size: -; CDR3: CASSQEAKSYNEQFF
V: TRBV19; size: -; CDR3: CATRRGNQPQHF
V: TRBV4-1; size: -; CDR3: CASSPGAGATDTQYF
V: TRBV2; size: -; CDR3: CASSGGRPYQETQYF
V: TRBV6-5; size: few; CDR3: CASSYGGSNQPQHF
V: TRBV30; size: -; CDR3: CAWSVWKGRGSNQPQHF
V: TRBV28; size: -; CDR3: CASSPPDPGLAQPRTDTQYF
V: TRBV4-1; size: -; CDR3: CASSQDGAGWGDALYGYTF
V: TRBV15; size: -; CDR3: CATSSRDTLQETQYF
V: TRBV5-4; size: -; CDR3: CASGRADTQYF
V: TRBV4-1; size: -; CDR3: CASSQTGGANYGYTF
V: TRBV29-1; size: few; CDR3: CSVAKGLDRVTDTQYF
V: TRBV4-3; size: once; CDR3: CASSQDWPPYEQYF
V: TRBV18; size: -; CDR3: CASSPRAQAPYEQYF
V: TRBV25-1; size: once; CDR3: CASTGLYNSPLHF
V: TRBV10-3; size: few; CDR3: CATLGADYEQYF
V: TRBV5-1; size: -; CDR3: CASSLAQGGTYEQYF
V: TRBV7-2; size: -; CDR3: CASSLVSDTQYF